The subject of this entry is one TCR beta chain. Its antigen is not yet known. The record originates from a study of cytomegalovirus exposure and HLA in healthy donors (dated by TCRdb to about 2017). As for the study more broadly: An earlier analysis of roughly 570 of the donors reported under 300 Gb of sequence data and roughly 120 million unique TCR beta sequences obtained from roughly 170 million T cells. An early release that covered some 640 HLA-typed donors contained approximately 300 gigabases of sequencing data and roughly 84 million unique TCR sequences. Of the 300 to 450 genotyped donors, 70% to 90% were placed in the genetic ancestry cluster associated with self-reported Caucasian donors. The study was designed to test whether signatures of past pathogen exposure could be identified by cataloging public T cell receptors. The T cell repertoires of about 700 subjects were profiled by immunosequencing and related to cytomegalovirus serostatus. Besides the first cohort of approximately 710 subjects, a separate validation cohort made up of over a hundred different subjects was used. High-throughput TCR immunosequencing, statistical association of individual TCRs with disease status, and machine learning were combined to predict cytomegalovirus infection status. To study patterns of TCR occurrence, a later analysis re-analyzed previously published TCR beta repertoires from around 670 donors and added high-resolution HLA genotyping. Rather than drawing on any new phenotypic data, the later analysis identified candidate immune exposures from TCR beta sequences and the way those sequences occurred across donors. In an earlier analysis of roughly 600 of the donors, high-throughput TCR beta sequencing was used to judge whether each TCR beta V gene segment behaved as functional or pseudogenic. Donor age, sex, ethnicity and CMV serostatus were collected together with the repertoire data. A later genetic analysis took genome-wide SNP genotypes for about three fifths of the roughly 700 donors and used that subset as a discovery cohort. Every discovery cohort repertoire had been produced on one sequencing platform. Both class I and class II loci were covered by HLA typing, at four-digit resolution. Typing coverage differed by locus: A, B, C, DRB1 and DQB1 were typed in roughly 620-640 donors, DQA1 in about 500, DPA1 in 600 to 610, and DPB1 in around 490. About 5 DR-DQ haplotypes were handled as single units for association and clustering, since linkage in the cohort was strong. Among a few hundred genotyped donors of the cohort, an average of around 240,000 unique TCR beta nucleotide sequences were sequenced per donor, around 18% of them non-productive.

The cohort was made up of about 670 healthy bone marrow donors. All cohort members were sampled while nominally healthy, although unrecorded immune exposures were likely present. The donor was CMV seropositive and belonged to the group of more than 250 seropositive cohort members. Each donor provided a peripheral blood sample, and peripheral blood mononuclear cells were used for TCR beta sequencing. Genomic DNA extraction from the blood cell samples was performed with the Qiagen DNeasy Blood Extraction Kit. Looking up the germline V gene yields CDR1 SGDLS and CDR2 YYNGEE. Taken from cysteine to phenylalanine, the CDR3 has 13 residues. The entry retains the CDR3 DNA only, 39 bases that are in frame from base 1. Trimming removed 2 bases from V and 1 base from J, leaving 3 bases between the germline ends. General findings and caveats noted by the study authors: Linkage disequilibrium might explain the correlated functional status among segregating V segments, but an unknown experimental factor could not be excluded. In an earlier analysis of approximately 590 of the donors, most TCR beta V segments appeared in productive rearrangements about 90% or about 30% of the time, broadly matching IMGT annotations. A further reported finding was that TCR beta sequences accurately predicted the HLA-A and HLA-B alleles for most subjects in the first cohort. A cluster of highly shared sequence variants was judged likely to represent a technical artifact of the sequencing pipeline. In a later analysis, TCR association rates were found to vary across HLA loci, with the most associated TCRs seen for DRB1 alleles and the fewest for HLA-C alleles. Some IMGT-functional V segments, including TRBV6-2 and TRBV6-3, could not be distinguished by the 87-base-pair reads and were therefore excluded. Sequencing depth was assumed to be roughly uniform across donors in the presence/absence analyses, though that assumption may not hold. According to a later genetic analysis, donors in an Asian-associated ancestry cluster had fewer N-insertions in productive TCRs than the roughly 670-donor mean. A total of fewer than 200 TCR beta chains were listed by the study as associated with cytomegalovirus. This cohort had only TCR beta chains sequenced, and the lack of alpha or paired-chain data limited which features could be detected. Most CMV-associated TCR beta chains appeared to be HLA-restricted in a later analysis, and the HLA associations seemed to be driven largely by CMV exposure. In a later analysis, HLA-associated TCR beta chains were found to be more clonally expanded and to have lower generation probabilities than equally common non-associated chains. The earlier analysis of some 540 of the donors excluded 15 to 20 rarely observed V segments, including chromosome 9 orphons, because counts were too low. For the cohort, immune exposure information was limited to CMV serostatus. In a later analysis, about 17,000 TCR beta sequences were associated with specific HLA alleles at a false discovery rate of 0.05. Several of the top co-occurrence clusters appeared to be linked to parvovirus B19, influenza, CMV and Epstein-Barr virus, according to a later analysis. Three of the identified cytomegalovirus-associated TCR beta chains were confirmed in vitro to be specific for cytomegalovirus antigens. When HLA alleles, especially DR and DQ, strongly co-occurred, TCR associations were difficult to assign to individual alleles. An association between a missense DCLRE1C variant and V-gene and J-gene trimming of TCR beta chains was found in a later genetic analysis and replicated in an independent cohort. The authors suggested that the approach could potentially be generalized to other disease states and immunological phenotypes. The classifier was reported to diagnose cytomegalovirus status with high specificity and sensitivity in both the original and validation cohorts. Because some donors lacked HLA typing at each locus, the association tests relied only on the typed subset. Across donors, most TCR sequences were observed very rarely, whereas some public TCRs were present in many individuals.

Library method: the immunoSEQ multiplex PCR assay. A mixture of 60 forward primers for TCR Vbeta segments and 13 reverse primers for TCR Jbeta segments was used in the multiplex PCR. The CDR3 region of rearranged TCR beta genes was amplified from genomic DNA with a multiplex PCR assay. Amplified TCR beta libraries were sequenced as 87-base-pair reads on the Illumina HiSeq System. Turning to the authors' computational methods: Across the roughly 640 repertoires, a later analysis counted 75 million to 90 million unique TCR beta chains, approximately 10 million of which were shared by at least two donors. Raw reads were error-corrected and collapsed into unique sequences with a nearest-neighbor algorithm that merged closely related sequences to remove PCR and sequencing errors. Alignment of CDR3 sequences to IMGT reference sequences was used to assign V, D and J gene segments. For a sequence to be retained, a match of at least six nucleotides was required to both a V gene segment and a J gene segment. Rearrangements were classified as productive when the CDR3 lacked stop codons and remained in frame with V and J, and all other rearrangements were classified as non-productive. Following IMGT convention, CDR3 was defined as the stretch from the second conserved V-encoded cysteine to the conserved J-encoded phenylalanine. The earlier analysis of some 600 of the donors excluded sequences that lacked an unambiguous match to a single V gene segment. An earlier analysis of a few hundred of the donors classified V segments as functional when productive rearrangements were above 56.7% and as segregating when the standard deviation between donors was above 5%. A statistical classification framework was developed to diagnose cytomegalovirus status using the catalog of TCR beta chain sequences. A later analysis assigned V and J genes by comparing TCR nucleotide sequences with IMGT/GENE-DB human TR gene sequences. In a later analysis, CDR3 sequences and most-parsimonious VDJ recombination scenarios were assigned using the TCRdist pipeline. In a later analysis, every TCR beta chain was defined by the combination of its CDR3 amino acid sequence and its V-gene family, and reads without a unique V-gene family were dropped. In a later analysis, a few hundred highly shared, low-generation-probability nucleotide sequences were removed to address suspected cross-contamination and a sequencing artifact. For each public chain, a later analysis derived a clonal expansion index from normalized ranks of inferred template counts within each repertoire. In a later analysis, generation probabilities were computed with a VDJ recombination model fitted to out-of-frame rearrangements, and the resulting probabilities were checked against IGoR. In a later analysis, TCR-TCR, TCR-HLA and TCR-CMV co-occurrence was scored with hypergeometric tests, and a repertoire-size bias correction was applied to TCR pairs. A later analysis estimated false discovery rates by permuting HLA or CMV assignments 20 times. In a later analysis, co-occurring TCRs were grouped using DBSCAN, and TCRdist sequence similarity was added for clustering within HLA-allele-positive subsets. Co-occurrence clustering excluded repertoires with fewer than 30,000 or more than 120,000 public chains, plus five with anomalous nucleotide sharing. The source is immuneACCESS, and TCRdb retained only in-frame sequences with V and J called. Part of the clones is not carried over; for the studies checked, unresolved V genes explain less than half of this, and the remainder is unexplained. V and J calls and clone size follow that table, whereas D and trimming were derived from the DNA. The sample has 55,000 or so clones on record. Around 10% of the sample rests with the top ten.

The sequence came from a woman aged 45-60 years in good health and CMV-seropositive. The chain couples TRBV9 to TRBJ2-2; the D gene remains uncertain. Sequencing was done on a sample of PBMCs. The DNA sequence follows: TGTGCCAGCAGCGTCAGGAACACCGGGGAGCTGTTTTTT. Translated, it gives CASSVRNTGELFF.